The 32 T cell receptor beta chains reported below all come from one sample, sequenced in a study of T cell repertoires and HLA-DP antigens. Their cognate antigens are unknown. Data came from immunoSEQ multiplex PCR; TCRdb stores just in-frame clones and leaves some out. The table lists around 90,000 clones, roughly 86% of them singletons. Sequencing was performed on CD4+ T cells from PBMCs. Source of these receptors: a man between 50 and 59 years old in good health and CMV-seronegative.

DNA for the CDR3: TGTGCCAGCAGGAGCACAGGGAATCAGCCCCAGCATTTT. Translating gives CASRSTGNQPQHF. The chain links TRBV2 to TRBJ1-5, with a tentative D call TRBD1 (6 bases). Trimming left V 6 bases short and J 4 bases short, with 10 bases between. Looked up from germline, CDR1 is SNHLY and CDR2 is FYNNEI. This CDR3 is built from 13 residues.

The rearrangement uses TRBV30 and TRBJ2-7, with a tentative D call TRBD1 (5 bases). Germline loops: CDR1 GTSNPN, CDR2 SVGIG (reference sequence). The CDR3 is 12 amino acids. Between the trimmed V and J ends, which lost 5 bases and 0 bases, there was a span of 8 bases. The CDR3 nucleotides are TGTGCCTGGCGCAGGGACTCCTACGAGCAGTACTTC. Its protein is CAWRRDSYEQYF.

This chain joins TRBV9 and TRBJ2-1; TRBD2 matches at 10 bases. Germline CDR1 reads SGDLS; CDR2 reads YYNGEE. The CDR3 is 16 amino acids. With V trimmed by 0 bases and J by 9 bases, 9 bases remained unmatched. The CDR3 here is CASSVGASGGLTEQFF. DNA of the CDR3: TGTGCCAGCAGCGTAGGGGCTAGCGGGGGTTTGACTGAGCAGTTCTTC. The whole variable domain, remainder taken from reference TRBV9 and TRBJ2-1, is DSGVTQTPKHLITATGQRVTLRCSPRSGDLSVYWYQQSLDQGLQFLIQYYNGEERAKGNILERFSAQQFPDLHSELNLSSLELGDSALYFCASSVGASGGLTEQFFGPGTRLTVL.

The V call is TRBV4-3, the J call TRBJ2-1, with 12 nucleotides matching TRBD2. Unmatched junction bases numbered 5, after V lost 5 bases and J lost 3 bases. The CDR3 loop spans 16 amino acids. CDR1 LGHNA and CDR2 YSLEER come from the germline V gene. This CDR3 is CASSSRLAGVYNEQFF. Written as DNA, the CDR3 is TGCGCCAGCAGCTCCAGACTAGCGGGAGTCTACAATGAGCAGTTCTTC.

The CDR3 nucleotides are TGTGCCTGGAGTGTTGGGGCAGGATATGGCTACACCTTC. Protein: CAWSVGAGYGYTF. The genes are TRBV30 and TRBJ1-2; tentative D call: TRBD1 (5 bases). The germline gives CDR1 GTSNPN, CDR2 SVGIG (reference sequence). The CDR3 sequence is 13 residues long. The germline V and J ends were trimmed by 0 bases and 5 bases, with 10 bases remaining between them.

The rearrangement uses TRBV5-1 and TRBJ1-6; unclear D gene. The CDR3 spans 14 residues. Germline V gene sequence: CDR1 SGHRS, CDR2 YFSETQ. Trimming left V 0 bases short and J 7 bases short, with 8 bases between. The DNA of the CDR3 is TGCGCCAGCAGCTTGGTCCAGGCCAATTCACCCCTCCACTTT. Protein product: CASSLVQANSPLHF. The entire variable domain, with the rest obtained from reference TRBV5-1 and TRBJ1-6, is as follows: KAGVTQTPRYLIKTRGQQVTLSCSPISGHRSVSWYQQTPGQGLQFLFEYFSETQRNKGNFPGRFSGRQFSNSRSEMNVSTLELGDSALYLCASSLVQANSPLHFGNGTRLTVT.

This chain links TRBV9 with TRBJ2-1; 8 bases agree with TRBD1. The CDR3 is 14 residues long. CDR1 is SGDLS and CDR2 is YYNGEE in the germline V gene. V shed 0 bases and J 8 bases; nucleotides not matched to a gene: 4. This CDR3 reads CASSVGTGLHEQFF. The CDR3 coding sequence is TGTGCCAGCAGCGTAGGGACAGGGCTTCATGAGCAGTTCTTC.

CDR3 DNA: TGTGCCCATGCCCAGGCGGGCCTCTTATCCTACGAGCAGTACTTC. The encoded protein is CAHAQAGLLSYEQYF. The chain has TRBV30 and TRBJ2-7; D possibly corresponds to TRBD2 (5 bases). This CDR3 is 15 amino acids long. With 8 bases removed from V and 1 base from J, the gap between germline ends came to 21 bases. The V gene's germline CDR1 is GTSNPN and CDR2 SVGIG (reference sequence).

As DNA, the CDR3 is TGCAGCGTTGTACCCGGGACGGAGACCCAGTACTTC. Translating it yields CSVVPGTETQYF. The chain has TRBV29-1 and TRBJ2-5; the D gene could be TRBD1 or TRBD2 (5 bases each). Looked up from germline, CDR1 is SQVTM and CDR2 is ANQGSEA. This CDR3 contains 12 residues. V was pared by 4 bases and J by 5 bases, with 11 bases between.

The chain carries TRBV9 and TRBJ2-3, with D tentatively TRBD1 (6 bases). The V end was cut by 1 base, the J end by 4 bases, with 13 bases between. The CDR3 totals 15 residues. CDR1 is SGDLS and CDR2 is YYNGEE in the germline V gene. CDR3 in amino acids: CASSVRGWNSDTQYF. CDR3 nucleotide sequence: TGTGCCAGCAGCGTAAGGGGGTGGAACTCAGATACGCAGTATTTT.

The chain recombines TRBV7-2 with TRBJ2-3; D remains unclear. The germline V gene encodes CDR1 SGHTA and CDR2 FQGNSA. Trimming took off 1 base at V and 0 bases at J, with 5 bases between the two ends. The CDR3 length is 14 residues. The CDR3 reads CASSLDSSTDTQYF. CDR3 nucleotides: TGTGCCAGCAGCTTAGATTCTAGCACAGATACGCAGTATTTT.

The chain carries TRBV30 and TRBJ1-5; 8 bases align to TRBD1. J was trimmed by 5 bases and V by 2 bases; bases with no gene match: 11. The CDR3 has 16 residues. Germline CDR1 and CDR2: GTSNPN and SVGIG (reference sequence). CDR3 in DNA: TGTGCCTGGAGTCACCTGGGGAGCAGGGGGCATCAGCCCCAGCATTTT. Translation gives CAWSHLGSRGHQPQHF.

The CDR3 reads CASSLGAVPTNEKLFF. The CDR3 region has the DNA TGTGCCAGCAGCTTAGGGGCGGTCCCAACTAATGAAAAACTGTTTTTT. The chain recombines TRBV7-9 with TRBJ1-4; D unclear. CDR1 and CDR2 from the germline V gene are SEHNR and FQNEAQ (reference sequence). The CDR3 is 16 amino acids. The V end was cut by 1 base, the J end by 0 bases, with 9 bases between.

This clone was recorded only once. This chain uses TRBV6-5 with TRBJ1-1; tentative D call: TRBD1 (5 bases). The germline V gene encodes CDR1 MNHEY and CDR2 SVGAGI. The CDR3 length is 15 residues. Trimming removed 2 bases at V and 4 bases at J, with 14 bases between. The CDR3 here is CASSYEWAQGTEAFF. The CDR3 bases are TGTGCCAGCAGTTACGAGTGGGCGCAGGGCACTGAAGCTTTCTTT.

This clone was counted once. The CDR3 is CASSLDRGRNEQFF. CDR3 coding DNA: TGTGCCAGCAGTTTAGACAGGGGAAGGAATGAGCAGTTCTTC. The rearrangement links TRBV27 to TRBJ2-1; 8 nucleotides line up with TRBD1. The CDR3 runs 14 residues. Germline trimming cut 2 bases from V and 7 bases from J; bases unmatched to any gene: 4. The V gene's germline CDR1 is MNHEY and CDR2 SMNVEV (reference sequence).

CDR3 in amino acids: CASSQDSFAAAKNIQYF. For the CDR3, the DNA is TGCGCCAGCAGCCAAGATTCATTCGCTGCAGCCAAAAACATTCAGTACTTC. The rearrangement uses TRBV4-3 and TRBJ2-4; no firm D call. Trimming cost V 0 bases and J 0 bases, with 12 bases left between them. The V gene's germline CDR1 is LGHNA and CDR2 YSLEER. CDR3 length: 17 amino acids.

The gene calls are TRBV19 and TRBJ2-3; perhaps TRBD2 as D (5 bases). There are 17 residues in the CDR3. CDR1 and CDR2 from the germline V gene are LNHDA and SQIVND (reference sequence). The germline V and J ends were trimmed by 7 bases and 3 bases, with 23 bases remaining between them. The CDR3 DNA reads as TGTGCCAGTACCTCGGAGGCCCTGCCCCTACAGACAGATACGCAGTATTTT. Translation: CASTSEALPLQTDTQYF. Combining the CDR3 with reference TRBV19 and TRBJ2-3 gives the whole variable domain DGGITQSPKYLFRKEGQNVTLSCEQNLNHDAMYWYRQDPGQGLRLIYYSQIVNDFQKGDIAEGYSVSREKKESFPLTVTSAQKNPTAFYLCASTSEALPLQTDTQYFGPGTRLTVL.

V is TRBV5-1 and J is TRBJ2-7; D call uncertain. CDR3 length: 14 residues. Germline V gene data show CDR1 as SGHRS and CDR2 as YFSETQ. Trimming pared 0 bases from V and 3 bases from J, leaving 10 bases between. CDR3 sequence (DNA): TGCGCCAGCAGCTTGGACGGCAGGAGCTACGAGCAGTACTTC. Its protein product is CASSLDGRSYEQYF.

This sequence joins TRBV28 and TRBJ2-1; no reliable D call. Trimming removed 6 bases at V and 0 bases at J, with 9 bases between. Germline V gene sequence: CDR1 MDHEN, CDR2 SYDVKM. The CDR3 runs to 14 residues. CDR3 bases: TGTGCCAGCAGAGCCAGCAGCTCCTACAATGAGCAGTTCTTC. It codes for CASRASSSYNEQFF.

The CDR3 here is CAWSRYQVSGNTIYF. Written as DNA, the CDR3 is TGTGCCTGGAGTCGCTACCAGGTCTCTGGAAACACCATATATTTT. The chain combines TRBV30 with TRBJ1-3; no definite D call. Deletions cut 2 bases from V and 0 bases from J, with 11 bases between. This CDR3 contains 15 residues. Germline V gives CDR1 GTSNPN, CDR2 SVGIG (reference sequence). Using reference TRBV30 and TRBJ1-3 for the parts outside the CDR3, the full variable domain is SQTIHQWPATLVQPVGSPLSLECTVEGTSNPNLYWYRQAAGRGLQLLFYSVGIGQISSEVPQNLSASRPQDRQFILSSKKLLLSDSGFYLCAWSRYQVSGNTIYFGEGSWLTVV.

This chain uses TRBV15 with TRBJ2-7; D not certain. Germline loops: CDR1 LNHNV, CDR2 YYDKDF (reference sequence). With 1 base removed from V and 4 bases from J, the gap between germline ends came to 5 bases. The CDR3 totals 12 residues. The CDR3 is CATSRARYEQYF. The DNA for the CDR3 is TGTGCCACCAGCAGAGCCAGATACGAGCAGTACTTC.

The DNA of the CDR3 is TGTGCCAGCAGTGAAGGGACAACCCGGGGTCCCGGGGAGCTGTTTTTT. It is translated as CASSEGTTRGPGELFF. The chain combines TRBV2 with TRBJ2-2; D tentatively reads TRBD1 or TRBD2 (5 bases each). The length of the CDR3 is 16 residues. From germline, CDR1 is SNHLY and CDR2 FYNNEI. Deletions cut 1 base from V and 6 bases from J, with 15 bases between. The variable domain in full, with the rest retrieved from reference TRBV2 and TRBJ2-2, is EPEVTQTPSHQVTQMGQEVILRCVPISNHLYFYWYRQILGQKVEFLVSFYNNEISEKSEIFDDQFSVERPDGSNFTLKIRSTKLEDSAMYFCASSEGTTRGPGELFFGEGSRLTVL.

This clone was seen a few times. This sequence joins TRBV7-2 and TRBJ1-2; 7 bases match TRBD1. The CDR3 length is 16 residues. V was clipped by 0 bases and J by 1 base; unmatched bases: 5. Germline loops: CDR1 SGHTA, CDR2 FQGNSA. The CDR3 sequence is CASSLAFGTVNYGYTF. The DNA for the CDR3 is TGTGCCAGCAGCTTAGCTTTCGGGACAGTTAACTATGGCTACACCTTC.

The V call is TRBV7-6, the J call TRBJ2-2, with TRBD2 matching over 9 bases. The CDR3 covers 16 residues. The germline gives CDR1 SGHVS, CDR2 FNYEAQ. V lost 3 bases and J lost 0; bases outside the gene matches: 2. This chain's CDR3 is CASSFAGGPNTGELFF. The CDR3 nucleotides read TGTGCCAGCAGCTTCGCGGGGGGGCCGAACACCGGGGAGCTGTTTTTT.

The V gene is TRBV9, the J gene TRBJ1-4, with a tentative D call TRBD1 (6 bases). The CDR3 covers 15 residues. Deletions cut 2 bases from V and 3 bases from J, with 11 bases between. CDR1 is SGDLS and CDR2 is YYNGEE in the germline V gene. CDR3 coding DNA: TGTGCCAGCAGCGTCAGGGGAACCTCTAATGAAAAACTGTTTTTT. Its translation: CASSVRGTSNEKLFF.

In DNA, the CDR3 is TGTGCCAGCAGCTTATCTACCGTTTTTATGGGCAATCAGCCCCAGCATTTT. This sequence encodes CASSLSTVFMGNQPQHF. The chain combines TRBV7-8 with TRBJ1-5; D gene uncertain. V was shortened by 2 bases and J by 2 bases, with 16 bases between the two germline ends. CDR1 is SGHVS, CDR2 FQNEAQ, per germline. The CDR3 runs 17 residues.

This sequence joins TRBV4-2 and TRBJ1-2; possible D gene TRBD1, 5 bases. Germline V gene data show CDR1 as LGHNA and CDR2 as YNFKEQ. The germline V and J ends were trimmed by 4 bases and 6 bases, with 21 bases remaining between them. This CDR3 spans 16 amino acids. The CDR3 DNA reads as TGTGCCAGCAGCCCCCCCTCCCAGGGTAGTGGGAATGGCTACACCTTC. Encoded protein: CASSPPSQGSGNGYTF.

The rearrangement links TRBV5-5 to TRBJ1-1; 9 nucleotides agree with TRBD1. Germline lookup yields CDR1 SGHKS and CDR2 YYEKEE (reference sequence). The CDR3 sequence is 15 residues long. J was trimmed by 0 bases and V by 4 bases; bases with no gene match: 4. The CDR3 coding sequence is TGTGCCAGCAGCGGGGGGACAGGGTTGAACACTGAAGCTTTCTTT. As protein: CASSGGTGLNTEAFF.

The rearrangement links TRBV7-8 to TRBJ2-2, with no clear D. Trimming pared 5 bases from V and 2 bases from J, leaving 6 bases between. Per the germline V gene, CDR1 is SGHVS and CDR2 is FQNEAQ. The CDR3 length is 13 residues. CDR3 protein: CASSVPNTGELFF. The CDR3 DNA is TGTGCCAGCAGCGTACCAAACACCGGGGAGCTGTTTTTT.

J is TRBJ1-2 and V is TRBV7-2, with TRBD1 matching over 7 bases. Germline V gene data show CDR1 as SGHTA and CDR2 as FQGNSA. J lost 2 bases, V lost 4 bases, and 4 bases had no gene match. The CDR3 runs 14 residues. The CDR3: CASSSGQANYGYTF. The CDR3 DNA is TGTGCCAGCAGCTCCGGACAGGCCAACTATGGCTACACCTTC. The full variable domain, with the rest looked up from reference TRBV7-2 and TRBJ1-2, is GAGVSQSPSNKVTEKGKDVELRCDPISGHTALYWYRQSLGQGLEFLIYFQGNSAPDKSGLPSDRFSAERTGGSVSTLTIQRTQQEDSAVYLCASSSGQANYGYTFGSGTRLTVV.

CDR3 residues: CASSLQGVDTEAFF. The CDR3 coding sequence is TGTGCCAGCAGCCTACAGGGGGTTGACACTGAAGCTTTCTTT. The chain links TRBV5-4 to TRBJ1-1; 8 bases map to TRBD1. Trimming removed 4 bases from V and 3 bases from J; junction bases left unmatched: 5. CDR1 is SGHNT, CDR2 YYREEE, per germline (reference sequence). This CDR3 has 14 amino acids.

The chain uses TRBV2 and TRBJ2-7; TRBD1 matches 10 bases. CDR3 length equals 15 residues. V lost 6 bases to trimming and J lost 0 bases; unmatched junction nucleotides: 5. The germline CDR1 and CDR2 sequences are SNHLY and FYNNEI. CDR3 bases: TGTGCCAGCAGACACCGGGACAGGGGCTCCTACGAGCAGTACTTC. Translation: CASRHRDRGSYEQYF.